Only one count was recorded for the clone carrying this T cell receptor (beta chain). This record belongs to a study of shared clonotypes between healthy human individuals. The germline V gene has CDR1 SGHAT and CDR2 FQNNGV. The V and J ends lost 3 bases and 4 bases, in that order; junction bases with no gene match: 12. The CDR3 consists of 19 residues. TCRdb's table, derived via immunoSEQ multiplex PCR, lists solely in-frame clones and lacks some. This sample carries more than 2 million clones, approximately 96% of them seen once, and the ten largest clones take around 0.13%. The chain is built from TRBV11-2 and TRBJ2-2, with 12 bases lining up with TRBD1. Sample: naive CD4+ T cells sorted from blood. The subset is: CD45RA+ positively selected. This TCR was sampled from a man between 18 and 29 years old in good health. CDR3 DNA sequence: TGTGCCAGCAGCTTCGGACCGGGACAGGGGGCGCGTGGCACCGGGGAGCTGTTTTTT. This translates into CASSFGPGQGARGTGELFF.